The 25 T cell receptor beta chains below come from one sample, sequenced in a study of long-term antiretroviral therapy in people with HIV. Survey level was the resolution at which the v3.0 immunoSEQ assay ran. Repertoires were generated with immunoSEQ multiplex PCR, while TCRdb's copy carries only in-frame clones and drops some. The repertoire consists of over 25,000 clones, with approximately 86% occurring once and the leading ten covering approximately 4.8%. The specimen comprised unsorted PBMCs, sampled 0.8 years after starting antiretroviral therapy. Receptors were obtained from a woman aged 30 to 39 with HIV.

The gene calls are TRBV7-2 and TRBJ1-6, with D maybe TRBD1 (6 bases). The CDR3 runs 15 residues. V gave up 5 bases and J gave up 7 bases, with 15 bases separating them. Germline V gene data show CDR1 as SGHTA and CDR2 as FQGNSA. CDR3 bases: TGTGCCAGCAGCCTACAGGGACCGTCAAATTCACCCCTCCACTTT. Its translation: CASSLQGPSNSPLHF.

This sequence joins TRBV2 and TRBJ1-5, with D unresolved. V was pared by 1 base and J by 6 bases, with 4 bases between. The CDR3 consists of 12 residues. Looked up from germline, CDR1 is SNHLY and CDR2 is FYNNEI. CDR3 protein: CASSEEPQPQHF. The CDR3, as DNA: TGTGCCAGCAGTGAAGAACCTCAGCCCCAGCATTTT.

The chain recombines TRBV5-5 with TRBJ1-2; no definite D call. Trimming cost V 0 bases and J 2 bases, with 5 bases left between them. From germline, CDR1 is SGHKS and CDR2 YYEKEE (reference sequence). CDR3 length: 13 amino acids. CDR3: CASSLGLNYGYTF. In DNA, the CDR3 is TGTGCCAGCAGCTTGGGGCTGAACTATGGCTACACCTTC.

The rearrangement uses TRBV9 and TRBJ1-1; 8 bases align to TRBD1. The CDR3 has 15 residues. Looked up from germline, CDR1 is SGDLS and CDR2 is YYNGEE. V shed 0 bases and J 11 bases; nucleotides not matched to a gene: 12. CDR3: CASSVAGTGTEEAFF. The CDR3 DNA is TGTGCCAGCAGCGTAGCCGGGACAGGAACCGAGGAGGCTTTCTTT.

V is TRBV7-2 and J is TRBJ2-3, with D perhaps given as TRBD1 or TRBD2 (6 bases each). The CDR3 spans 17 residues. Germline-derived CDR1 and CDR2 are SGHTA and FQGNSA. Trimming pared 2 bases from V and 2 bases from J, leaving 17 bases between. The CDR3 nucleotides read TGTGCCAGCAGCTTAAAGGGGGGTGGCAGTTTCACAGATACGCAGTATTTT. Protein sequence: CASSLKGGGSFTDTQYF.

The chain carries TRBV10-3 and TRBJ1-2, with D maybe TRBD1 (6 bases). The V end was cut by 3 bases, the J end by 3 bases, with 14 bases between. CDR1 ENHRY and CDR2 SYGVKD come from the germline V gene. The CDR3 is 15 amino acids. The DNA for the CDR3 is TGTGCCATCAGTGAATACGGGGGCGCTGACTATGGCTACACCTTC. This sequence encodes CAISEYGGADYGYTF.

The V call is TRBV6-4, the J call TRBJ1-2; the D gene is possibly TRBD1 (5 bases). V shed 2 bases and J shed 4 bases, with 14 bases lying between them. Looked up from germline, CDR1 is MRHNA and CDR2 is SNTAGT. This CDR3 has 15 amino acids. CDR3: CASSDRDGASYGYTF. The CDR3 bases are TGTGCCAGCAGTGACCGGGACGGTGCGAGCTATGGCTACACCTTC.

The gene calls are TRBV13 and TRBJ2-5; D is ambiguous. The V gene's germline CDR1 is PRHDT and CDR2 FYEKMQ (reference sequence). The CDR3 is made up of 13 amino acids. Deletions cut 3 bases from V and 5 bases from J, with 10 bases between. This CDR3 reads CASSLDEWETQYF. The CDR3, as DNA: TGTGCCAGCAGCTTGGACGAGTGGGAGACCCAGTACTTC.

The chain joins TRBV28 to TRBJ1-3; D gene unclear. This CDR3 is 15 amino acids long. Germline values: CDR1 MDHEN, CDR2 SYDVKM. Between the trimmed V and J ends, which lost 4 bases and 0 bases, there was a span of 10 bases. The DNA for the CDR3 is TGTGCCAGCAGTTGGCTACTTAGCTCTGGAAACACCATATATTTT. Translation gives CASSWLLSSGNTIYF.

The chain joins TRBV19 to TRBJ1-5, with D perhaps TRBD1 (5 bases). The CDR3 covers 12 residues. The V gene lost 6 bases and the J gene lost 7 bases, with 10 bases spanning the gap. Germline lookup yields CDR1 LNHDA and CDR2 SQIVND (reference sequence). CDR3 in amino acids: CASRGTGQPQHF. CDR3 coding DNA: TGTGCCAGTAGGGGGACGGGCCAGCCCCAGCATTTT.

The genes are TRBV6-5 and TRBJ1-1, with a possible D match to TRBD1 (5 bases). Germline lookup yields CDR1 MNHEY and CDR2 SVGAGI. V shed 6 bases and J shed 1 base, with 12 bases lying between them. The CDR3 length is 14 residues. The CDR3 DNA follows: TGTGCCAGCAGCCGCCCCACAGGGAACACTGAAGCTTTCTTT. This sequence encodes CASSRPTGNTEAFF.

The rearrangement links TRBV7-9 to TRBJ1-1; D possibly corresponds to TRBD1 (5 bases). The CDR3 is 13 amino acids. V was shortened by 3 bases and J by 3 bases, with 8 bases between the two germline ends. Germline V gene sequence: CDR1 SEHNR, CDR2 FQNEAQ (reference sequence). The CDR3 DNA is TGTGCCAGCAGCTTCGGGGGGGACACTGAAGCTTTCTTT. Translation gives CASSFGGDTEAFF. Full variable domain (outside the CDR3, taken from reference TRBV7-9 and TRBJ1-1): DTGVSQNPRHKITKRGQNVTFRCDPISEHNRLYWYRQTLGQGPEFLTYFQNEAQLEKSRLLSDRFSAERPKGSFSTLEIQRTEQGDSAMYLCASSFGGDTEAFFGQGTRLTVV.

The V gene is TRBV9, the J gene TRBJ2-5, with D uncertain. The length of the CDR3 is 11 residues. Germline values: CDR1 SGDLS, CDR2 YYNGEE. Trimming took off 4 bases at V and 1 base at J, with 2 bases between the two ends. The CDR3 spells CASSIQETQYF. As DNA, the CDR3 is TGTGCCAGCAGCATCCAAGAGACCCAGTACTTC. Complete variable domain (other parts from reference TRBV9 and TRBJ2-5): DSGVTQTPKHLITATGQRVTLRCSPRSGDLSVYWYQQSLDQGLQFLIQYYNGEERAKGNILERFSAQQFPDLHSELNLSSLELGDSALYFCASSIQETQYFGPGTRLLVL.

This sequence joins TRBV27 and TRBJ2-5; 11 nucleotides match TRBD1. CDR3 length equals 15 residues. Germline V gene lookup returns CDR1 MNHEY and CDR2 SMNVEV (reference sequence). After removal of 5 bases from V and 2 bases from J, the junction contained 4 bases not matched to a gene. CDR3 nucleotides: TGTGCCAGCAGTCTAGGGACAGGGGGACAAGAGACCCAGTACTTC. Its protein product is CASSLGTGGQETQYF.

The rearrangement uses TRBV9 and TRBJ2-2; TRBD1 might be the D (6 bases). V was clipped by 7 bases and J by 2 bases, with 15 bases between them. Germline V gives CDR1 SGDLS, CDR2 YYNGEE. The CDR3 has 15 amino acids. The CDR3 nucleotides read TGTGCCAGCTCCACCCGGACAGTAAACACCGGGGAGCTGTTTTTT. It encodes CASSTRTVNTGELFF.

This chain uses TRBV5-1 with TRBJ2-2; D is uncertain. Germline V gene sequence: CDR1 SGHRS, CDR2 YFSETQ. Trimming shortened V by 4 bases and J by 0 bases, and 16 bases separated the two germline ends. The CDR3 length is 17 residues. The CDR3 sequence is CASSPPPGSANTGELFF. The CDR3 DNA follows: TGCGCCAGCAGCCCTCCTCCAGGTTCTGCGAACACCGGGGAGCTGTTTTTT.

This rearrangement joins TRBV6-1 to TRBJ2-2; 7 nucleotides align to TRBD1. CDR1 is MNHNS and CDR2 is SASEGT in the germline V gene. This CDR3 is 17 amino acids long. V dropped 2 bases and J dropped 7; count of bases not matched to a gene: 13. DNA for the CDR3: TGTGCCAGCAGTGAATACGGGTCAGGGGGAGCATTCGGGGAGCTGTTTTTT. Translating gives CASSEYGSGGAFGELFF.

A single count supports this clone. The rearrangement joins TRBV5-1 to TRBJ2-5; the match to TRBD1 covers 7 bases. Unmatched junction bases numbered 3, after V lost 4 bases and J lost 3 bases. Per germline, CDR1 SGHRS and CDR2 YFSETQ. The CDR3 is made up of 13 amino acids. This chain's CDR3 is CASSPTGKETQYF. Written as DNA, the CDR3 is TGCGCCAGCAGCCCGACAGGGAAAGAGACCCAGTACTTC.

The rearrangement links TRBV4-1 to TRBJ2-7, with D unclear. The CDR3 contains 14 residues. In germline, CDR1 is MGHRA, CDR2 YSYEKL. Trimming took 0 bases from V and 9 from J, leaving 15 bases between them. In nucleotides, the CDR3 is TGCGCCAGCAGCCAAGACGGCGGCCTGTTTTCGCAGTACTTC. Translating it yields CASSQDGGLFSQYF.

The chain joins TRBV6-5 to TRBJ2-5; no clear D. CDR1 is MNHEY, CDR2 SVGAGI, per germline. This CDR3 comprises 15 residues. Trimming took off 2 bases at V and 0 bases at J, with 10 bases between the two ends. The CDR3: CASSYNQAYQETQYF. CDR3 DNA: TGTGCCAGCAGTTACAACCAGGCGTACCAAGAGACCCAGTACTTC.

This clone occurred once. V and J are TRBV11-2 and TRBJ2-2, with D perhaps TRBD1 (6 bases). The germline V gene has CDR1 SGHAT and CDR2 FQNNGV. V was clipped by 6 bases and J by 0 bases, with 14 bases between them. The CDR3 contains 16 residues. The CDR3 reads CASSKTGPTNTGELFF. CDR3 bases: TGTGCCAGCAGTAAGACAGGACCAACGAACACCGGGGAGCTGTTTTTT.

This clone was picked up a small number of times. The V call is TRBV10-2, the J call TRBJ1-5; 7 nucleotides align to TRBD1. Germline CDR1 reads WSHSY; CDR2 reads SAAADI. Losses at the gene ends were 7 bases for V and 3 bases for J; bases not matched to a gene: 9. The CDR3 loop spans 15 amino acids. The CDR3: CASTQRGRFNQPQHF. The CDR3 DNA reads TGCGCCAGCACCCAGAGGGGGCGGTTCAATCAGCCCCAGCATTTT.

CDR3 protein: CASSLGDRGLTEAFF. The CDR3 DNA reads as TGCGCCAGCAGCTTGGGGGACAGGGGGCTCACTGAAGCTTTCTTT. This chain links TRBV5-1 with TRBJ1-1; TRBD1 agrees at 12 bases. The ends lost 0 bases at V and 4 bases at J; junction bases unmatched: 1. CDR3 length equals 15 residues. Germline assignment: CDR1 SGHRS and CDR2 YFSETQ.

The CDR3 is CASSGLGQGAREQFF. CDR3 nucleotides: TGTGCCAGCAGTGGTCTTGGGCAGGGGGCTCGAGAGCAGTTCTTC. The chain has TRBV2 and TRBJ2-1, with TRBD1 identical over 8 bases. Germline V CDR1 and CDR2: SNHLY, FYNNEI. This CDR3 region has 15 residues. The ends lost 4 bases at V and 10 bases at J; junction bases unmatched: 12.

The chain has TRBV19 and TRBJ2-1; D possibly corresponds to TRBD1 (6 bases). There are 15 residues in the CDR3. V lost 4 bases and J 4 bases, leaving 14 bases between the germline ends. Per germline, CDR1 LNHDA and CDR2 SQIVND (reference sequence). In DNA, the CDR3 is TGTGCCAGTAGTAATCATCAGGGGTGGTACAATGAGCAGTTCTTC. Translated: CASSNHQGWYNEQFF. The variable domain in full, completed from reference TRBV19 and TRBJ2-1, reads DGGITQSPKYLFRKEGQNVTLSCEQNLNHDAMYWYRQDPGQGLRLIYYSQIVNDFQKGDIAEGYSVSREKKESFPLTVTSAQKNPTAFYLCASSNHQGWYNEQFFGPGTRLTVL.